The entry below describes one T cell receptor (beta chain). The data stem from a study of T cells in localized non-small cell lung cancer. CDR3 length equals 14 residues. The V end was cut by 5 bases, the J end by 2 bases, with 10 bases between. Germline CDR1 reads KGHSH; CDR2 reads LQKENI. Only in-frame clones appear in the TCRdb table, and some are missing; sequencing was by immunoSEQ multiplex PCR. The sample has 53,000 or so clones, approximately 88% seen once. This specimen consisted of peripheral blood mononuclear cells, obtained before any cancer treatment. The TCR was taken from a man between 40 and 75 years old with stage III lung adenocarcinoma. This chain joins TRBV18 and TRBJ2-1; D not certain. The CDR3 loop is CASSGGNTYNEQFF. The CDR3 nucleotides are TGTGCCAGCTCAGGCGGCAACACCTACAATGAGCAGTTCTTC.